This T cell receptor (beta chain) was observed in a study of beta chain features in type 1 diabetes. Concerning this clone: Its target is not known.

Sorting produced populations that all topped 95% purity. The germline V gene has CDR1 SGHAT and CDR2 FQNNGV. V lost 5 bases, J lost 5 bases, and 7 bases stayed unmatched. CDR3 length: 14 amino acids. Notes on the study in general: For patients, the naive, central memory and Treg TCRB repertoires appeared more alike than for healthy donors. For Type 1 diabetes patients, all four CD4+ subsets carried TCRB CDR3s that were moderately but significantly shorter.

As every portion of the isolated RNA was reverse transcribed, the sequencing read expressed TCRB transcripts. Survey-depth immunoSEQ sequencing was used for stem cell-like memory T cells. Sequencing was performed with immunoSEQ multiplex PCR; in TCRdb, only in-frame clones are kept and a portion is missing. Of under 20,000 clones in the sample, less than 85% are singletons; the top ten hold around 0.79%. Source material: stem cell memory CD4+ T cells from blood. V is TRBV11-2 and J is TRBJ2-7, with 9 bases identical to TRBD1. The clonotype comes from a young man with type 1 diabetes. The CDR3 sequence: CASSPNRGRHEQYF. In nucleotides, the CDR3 is TGTGCCAGCAGCCCCAACAGGGGGCGACACGAGCAGTACTTC.